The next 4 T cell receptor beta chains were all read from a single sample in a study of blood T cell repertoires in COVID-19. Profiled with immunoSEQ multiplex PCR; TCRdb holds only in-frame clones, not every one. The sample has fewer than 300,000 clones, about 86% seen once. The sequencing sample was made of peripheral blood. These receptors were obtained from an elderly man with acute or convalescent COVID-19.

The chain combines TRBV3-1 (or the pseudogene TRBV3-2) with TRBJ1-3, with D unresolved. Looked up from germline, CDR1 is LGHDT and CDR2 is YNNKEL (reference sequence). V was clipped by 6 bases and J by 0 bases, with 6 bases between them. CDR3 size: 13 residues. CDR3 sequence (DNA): TGTGCCAGCAGAAGAGCCTCTGGAAACACCATATATTTT. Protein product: CASRRASGNTIYF.

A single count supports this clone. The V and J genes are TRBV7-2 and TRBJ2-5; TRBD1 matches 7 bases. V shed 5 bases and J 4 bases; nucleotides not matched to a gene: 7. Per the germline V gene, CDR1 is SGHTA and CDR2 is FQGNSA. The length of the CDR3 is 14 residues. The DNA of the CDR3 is TGTGCCAGCAGCCAGGGGGATTCTAGAGAGACCCAGTACTTC. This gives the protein CASSQGDSRETQYF.

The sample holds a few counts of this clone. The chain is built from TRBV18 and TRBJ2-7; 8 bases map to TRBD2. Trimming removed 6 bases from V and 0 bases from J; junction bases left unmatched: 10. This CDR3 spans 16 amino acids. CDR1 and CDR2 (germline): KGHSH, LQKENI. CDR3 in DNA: TGTGCCAGCTCTAAGAATCTAGCGGGCATCTCCTACGAGCAGTACTTC. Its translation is CASSKNLAGISYEQYF.

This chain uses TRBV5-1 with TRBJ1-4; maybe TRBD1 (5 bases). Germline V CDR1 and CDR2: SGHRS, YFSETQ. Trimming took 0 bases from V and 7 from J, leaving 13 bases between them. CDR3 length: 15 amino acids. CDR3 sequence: CASSLEYPGGEKLFF. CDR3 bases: TGCGCCAGCAGCTTGGAGTACCCCGGGGGTGAAAAACTGTTTTTT. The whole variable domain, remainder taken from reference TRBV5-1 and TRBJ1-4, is KAGVTQTPRYLIKTRGQQVTLSCSPISGHRSVSWYQQTPGQGLQFLFEYFSETQRNKGNFPGRFSGRQFSNSRSEMNVSTLELGDSALYLCASSLEYPGGEKLFFGSGTQLSVL.